This T cell receptor delta chain was profiled in a study of DNA immune sequencing with unique molecular identifiers. This clone was counted a few times. This may be a read error: a much more frequent sequence differs by one nucleotide. The same CDR3 also results from other DNA sequences found in this sample. All 8 TRDV and 4 TRDJ genes were targeted in 32-plex amplification of genomic DNA. Adapter PCR followed 2 to 3 barcoding PCR cycles that attached a 12-nucleotide UMI. TCRdb re-analyzed the multiplex PCR reads via CATT. The sample includes approximately 2,000 delta-chain clones, 14% of them seen just once. The CDR3 runs 20 residues. Germline-derived CDR1 and CDR2 are GEAIGNYY and EKD.

The sequence was collected from a human donor in good health. The specimen was gamma-delta T cells enriched from blood buffy coat, or unenriched PBMCs (not recorded which). The chain combines TRDV2 with TRDJ1; the D gene is possibly TRDD3 (5 bases). The DNA for the CDR3 is TGTGCCTGTGACACCCTACGGGCGGTAGGGGACAAAGGGCTTACCGATAAACTCATTTTT. It codes for CACDTLRAVGDKGLTDKLIF.